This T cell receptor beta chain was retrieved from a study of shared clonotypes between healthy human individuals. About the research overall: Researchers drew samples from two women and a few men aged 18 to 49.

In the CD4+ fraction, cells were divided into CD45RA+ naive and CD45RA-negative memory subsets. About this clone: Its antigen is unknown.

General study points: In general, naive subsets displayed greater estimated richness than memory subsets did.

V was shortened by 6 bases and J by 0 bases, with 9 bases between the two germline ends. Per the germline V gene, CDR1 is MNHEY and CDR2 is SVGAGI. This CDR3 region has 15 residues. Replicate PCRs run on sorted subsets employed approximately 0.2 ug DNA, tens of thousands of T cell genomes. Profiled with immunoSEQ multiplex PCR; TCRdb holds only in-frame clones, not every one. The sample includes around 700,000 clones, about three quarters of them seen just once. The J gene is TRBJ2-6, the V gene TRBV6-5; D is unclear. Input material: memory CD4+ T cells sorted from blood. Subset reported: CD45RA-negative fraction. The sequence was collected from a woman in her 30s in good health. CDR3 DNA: TGTGCCAGCAGCCACGAGTTCTCTGGGGCCAACGTCCTGACTTTC. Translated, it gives CASSHEFSGANVLTF.